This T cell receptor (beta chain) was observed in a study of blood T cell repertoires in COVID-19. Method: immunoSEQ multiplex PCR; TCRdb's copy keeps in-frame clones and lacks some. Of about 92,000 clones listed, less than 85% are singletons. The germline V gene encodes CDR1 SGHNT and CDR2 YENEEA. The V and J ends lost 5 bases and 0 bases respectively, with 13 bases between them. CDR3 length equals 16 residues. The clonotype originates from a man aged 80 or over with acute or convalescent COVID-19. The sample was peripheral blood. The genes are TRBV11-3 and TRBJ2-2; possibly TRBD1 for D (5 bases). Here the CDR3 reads CASSPLDSANTGELFF. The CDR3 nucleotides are TGTGCCAGCAGCCCTCTAGACAGTGCGAACACCGGGGAGCTGTTTTTT. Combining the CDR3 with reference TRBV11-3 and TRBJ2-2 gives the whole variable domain EAGVVQSPRYKIIEKKQPVAFWCNPISGHNTLYWYLQNLGQGPELLIRYENEEAVDDSQLPKDRFSAERLKGVDSTLKIQPAELGDSAVYLCASSPLDSANTGELFFGEGSRLTVL.